The source of this T cell receptor beta chain is a study of blood T cells in healthy people across ages. The CDR3 runs to 14 residues. Trimming took off 1 base at V and 5 bases at J, with 11 bases between the two ends. Germline assignment: CDR1 LGHNT and CDR2 FRNRAP. The use of a sample-barcoded 5' primer and a J-beta primer mix characterized a second PCR of roughly 6 to 11 cycles. TCRdb reanalysed the 5' RACE reads using MiXCR and keeps one entry per CDR3 protein. The table shows about 580,000 distinct CDR3 sequences, with roughly 43% occurring only once. The source of this sequence is an older man in good health. The sequenced material came from blood. This chain joins TRBV12-5 and TRBJ2-5; D not resolved. DNA for the CDR3: TGTGCTAGTGGTTTGGGCCCGGTGGAGGAGACCCAGTACTTC. Translated, it gives CASGLGPVEETQYF.